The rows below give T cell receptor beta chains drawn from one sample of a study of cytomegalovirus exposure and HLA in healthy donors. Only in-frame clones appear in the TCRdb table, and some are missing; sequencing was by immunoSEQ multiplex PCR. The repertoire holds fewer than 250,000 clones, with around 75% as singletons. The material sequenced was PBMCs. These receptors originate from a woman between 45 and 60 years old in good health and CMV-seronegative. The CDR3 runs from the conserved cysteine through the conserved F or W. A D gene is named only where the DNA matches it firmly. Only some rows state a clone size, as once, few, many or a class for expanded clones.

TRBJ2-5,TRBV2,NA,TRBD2,CASSNGRGLSATQYF,TGTGCCAGCAGTAATGGGAGGGGCCTCAGCGCGACCCAGTACTTC
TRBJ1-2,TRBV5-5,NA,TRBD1,CASSFTQGALIYGYTF,TGTGCCAGCAGCTTTACCCAGGGGGCGCTTATATATGGCTACACCTTC
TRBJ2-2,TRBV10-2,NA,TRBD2,CASTGLAGGRTVGTGELFF,TGCGCCAGCACGGGACTAGCGGGGGGCCGAACGGTTGGGACCGGGGAGCTGTTTTTT
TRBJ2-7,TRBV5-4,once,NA,CASSLATTGSYEQYF,TGTGCCAGCAGCTTGGCCACTACCGGCTCCTACGAGCAGTACTTC
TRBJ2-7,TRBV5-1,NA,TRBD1,CASSLDRGLSYEQYF,TGCGCCAGCAGCTTAGACAGGGGACTCTCCTACGAGCAGTACTTC
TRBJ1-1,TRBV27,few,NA,CASSPLTGLNTEAFF,TGTGCCAGCAGCCCACTTACAGGGCTGAACACTGAAGCTTTCTTT
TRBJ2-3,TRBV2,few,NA,CASQGGGTDTQYF,TGTGCCAGCCAGGGAGGCGGCACAGATACGCAGTATTTT
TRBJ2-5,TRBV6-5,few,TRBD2,CASRTSGGLLETQYF,TGTGCCAGCAGAACTAGCGGGGGGTTGTTAGAGACCCAGTACTTC
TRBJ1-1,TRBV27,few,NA,CASSLHQGMNTEAFF,TGTGCCAGCAGTTTACATCAGGGGATGAACACTGAAGCTTTCTTT
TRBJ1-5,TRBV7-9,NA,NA,CSSSSTGTRNQPQHF,TGTTCCAGCAGCTCTACAGGAACTCGGAATCAGCCCCAGCATTTT
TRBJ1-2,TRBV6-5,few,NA,CASSSGGQNYGYTF,TGTGCCAGCAGTTCCGGAGGACAGAACTATGGCTACACCTTC
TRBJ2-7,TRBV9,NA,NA,CASSPGGGGASLEQYF,TGTGCCAGCAGCCCTGGGGGAGGTGGGGCTAGTCTCGAGCAGTACTTC
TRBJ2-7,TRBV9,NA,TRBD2,CASSSSGTSVEQYF,TGTGCCAGCAGCTCATCCGGGACTAGCGTAGAGCAGTACTTC
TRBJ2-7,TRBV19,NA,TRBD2,CASSMASGAYEQYF,TGTGCCAGTAGTATGGCTAGCGGGGCCTACGAGCAGTACTTC
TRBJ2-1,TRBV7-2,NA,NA,CASSLVDSPYNEQFF,TGTGCCAGCAGCTTAGTTGACTCCCCATACAATGAGCAGTTCTTC
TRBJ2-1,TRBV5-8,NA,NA,CASSLRVRAGGPRGQFF,TGTGCCAGCAGCTTGCGCGTCCGGGCAGGGGGTCCGCGGGGGCAGTTCTTC
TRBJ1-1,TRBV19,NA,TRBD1,CASSPRTGLRSNTEAFF,TGTGCCAGTAGTCCCCGGACAGGGCTCAGGTCGAACACTGAAGCTTTCTTT
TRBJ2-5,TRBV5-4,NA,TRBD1,CASSFMGTGVGETQYF,TGTGCCAGCAGCTTTATGGGGACAGGGGTGGGAGAGACCCAGTACTTC
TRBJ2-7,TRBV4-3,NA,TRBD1,CASSPRTGVNEQYF,TGCGCCAGCAGCCCTCGGACAGGGGTAAACGAGCAGTACTTC
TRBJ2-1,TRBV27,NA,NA,CASSPPSASDNNEQFF,TGTGCCAGCAGTCCCCCGTCGGCTAGCGACAACAATGAGCAGTTCTTC
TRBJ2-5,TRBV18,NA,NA,CASSPLRTEGETQYF,TGTGCCAGCTCCCCACTTCGGACAGAAGGAGAGACCCAGTACTTC
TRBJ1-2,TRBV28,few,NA,CASSLTGFYGYTF,TGTGCCAGCAGTTTGACTGGCTTCTATGGCTACACCTTC
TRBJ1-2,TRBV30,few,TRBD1,CAWRHTSGTAPYGYTF,TGTGCCTGGAGGCATACCTCCGGGACAGCTCCCTATGGCTACACCTTC
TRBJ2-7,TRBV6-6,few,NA,CASSTRQTRNEQYF,TGTGCCAGCAGCACCAGGCAGACCCGGAACGAGCAGTACTTC
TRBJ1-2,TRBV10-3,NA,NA,CAIQTVNYGYTF,TGTGCCATTCAAACAGTTAACTATGGCTACACCTTC
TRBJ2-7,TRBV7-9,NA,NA,CASSKKDRQYF,TGTGCCAGCAGCAAAAAGGACAGGCAGTACTTC
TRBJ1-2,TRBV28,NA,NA,CASTWGGGYGYTF,TGTGCCAGCACCTGGGGGGGCGGCTATGGCTACACCTTC
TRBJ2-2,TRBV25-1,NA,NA,CASSEYGQSNTGELFF,TGTGCCAGCAGTGAATATGGGCAGTCGAACACCGGGGAGCTGTTTTTT
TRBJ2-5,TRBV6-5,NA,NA,CASSPSGERSAQYF,TGTGCCAGCAGTCCCAGTGGGGAGAGATCGGCCCAGTACTTC
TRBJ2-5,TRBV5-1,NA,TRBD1,CASSFEGTGAETQYF,TGCGCCAGCAGCTTCGAAGGGACAGGTGCAGAGACCCAGTACTTC
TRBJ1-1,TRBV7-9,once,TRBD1,CASSFNRGRTEAFF,TGTGCCAGCAGCTTCAACAGGGGGCGAACTGAAGCTTTCTTT
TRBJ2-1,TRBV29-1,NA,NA,CSGGGGGGYEQFF,TGCAGCGGGGGGGGTGGGGGCGGCTATGAGCAGTTCTTC